The clone carrying this TCR beta chain has more than one count but fewer than ten. Its antigen is currently unknown. The entry originates in a study of blood T cells in healthy people across ages. With a J-beta primer mix and a sample-barcoded 5' primer, a second PCR ran roughly 7 to 11 cycles. A 12-random-nucleotide template-switch adaptor tagged each cDNA molecule. TCRdb reprocessed the 5' RACE reads with MiXCR, giving one entry per CDR3 protein. Seen here are approximately 730,000 distinct CDR3 sequences, less than 70% observed once, and the top ten hold roughly 40%. Overall study results and limits: From one million sequenced T cells, diversity estimates were lower bounds. Higher diversity, along with more naive CD4+ cells, distinguished long-lived donors from aged donors.

The sequence was collected from an elderly man in good health. Material: blood.

The CDR3 sequence: CSVSTGAWNSPLHF. In DNA form, the CDR3 reads TGCAGCGTGTCCACAGGGGCTTGGAATTCACCCCTCCACTTT. The rearrangement uses TRBV29-1 and TRBJ1-6; TRBD1 aligns across 7 bases. The ends lost 6 bases at V and 7 bases at J; junction bases unmatched: 9. This CDR3 has 14 residues. Germline values: CDR1 SQVTM, CDR2 ANQGSEA.